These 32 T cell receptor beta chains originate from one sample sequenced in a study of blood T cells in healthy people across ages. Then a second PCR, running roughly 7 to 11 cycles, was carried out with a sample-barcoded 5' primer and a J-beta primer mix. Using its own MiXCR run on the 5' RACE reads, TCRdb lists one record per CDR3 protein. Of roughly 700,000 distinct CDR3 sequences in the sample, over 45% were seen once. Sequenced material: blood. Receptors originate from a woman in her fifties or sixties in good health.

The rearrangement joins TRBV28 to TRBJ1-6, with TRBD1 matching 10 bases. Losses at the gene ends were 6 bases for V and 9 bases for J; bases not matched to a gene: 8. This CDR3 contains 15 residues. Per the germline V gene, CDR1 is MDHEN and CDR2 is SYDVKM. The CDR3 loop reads CASRDRQGAVSPLHF. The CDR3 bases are TGTGCCAGCAGGGACAGACAGGGGGCAGTTTCACCCCTCCACTTT. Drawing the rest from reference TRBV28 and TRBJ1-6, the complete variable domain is DVKVTQSSRYLVKRTGEKVFLECVQDMDHENMFWYRQDPGLGLRLIYFSYDVKMKEKGDIPEGYSVSREKKERFSLILESASTNQTSMYLCASRDRQGAVSPLHFGNGTRLTVT.

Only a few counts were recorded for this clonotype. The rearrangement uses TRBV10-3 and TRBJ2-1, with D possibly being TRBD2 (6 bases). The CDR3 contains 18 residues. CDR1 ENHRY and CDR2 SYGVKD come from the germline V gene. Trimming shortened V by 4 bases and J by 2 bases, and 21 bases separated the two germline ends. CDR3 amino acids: CAISGGAGRDGAYNEQFF. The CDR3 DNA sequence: TGTGCCATCAGTGGGGGTGCGGGAAGGGATGGGGCCTACAATGAGCAGTTCTTC.

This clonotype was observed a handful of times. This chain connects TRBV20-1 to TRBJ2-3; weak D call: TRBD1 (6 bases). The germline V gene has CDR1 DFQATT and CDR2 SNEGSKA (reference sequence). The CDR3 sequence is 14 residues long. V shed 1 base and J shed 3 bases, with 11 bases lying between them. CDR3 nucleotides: TGCAGTGCTAGAGGGAACCAGGGGACAGATACGCAGTATTTT. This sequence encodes CSARGNQGTDTQYF.

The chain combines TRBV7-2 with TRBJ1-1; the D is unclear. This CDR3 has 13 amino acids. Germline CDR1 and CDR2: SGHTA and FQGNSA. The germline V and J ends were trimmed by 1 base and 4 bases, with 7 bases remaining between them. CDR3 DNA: TGTGCCAGCAGCTTAGTATGTGGCACTGAAGCTTTCTTT. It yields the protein CASSLVCGTEAFF.

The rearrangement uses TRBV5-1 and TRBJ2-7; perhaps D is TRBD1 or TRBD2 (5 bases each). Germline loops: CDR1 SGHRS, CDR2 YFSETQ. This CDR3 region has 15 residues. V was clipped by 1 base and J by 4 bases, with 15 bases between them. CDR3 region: CASSLLAGTGYEQYF. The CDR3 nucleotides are TGCGCCAGCAGCTTGTTAGCAGGGACCGGGTACGAGCAGTACTTC.

This chain's CDR3 is CSVASGLPTDTQYF. In nucleotides, the CDR3 is TGCAGCGTCGCCTCCGGGCTACCCACAGATACGCAGTATTTT. The chain uses TRBV29-1 and TRBJ2-3; D remains unclear. This CDR3 comprises 14 residues. Between the trimmed V and J ends, which lost 6 bases and 2 bases, there was a span of 15 bases. The germline V gene encodes CDR1 SQVTM and CDR2 ANQGSEA.

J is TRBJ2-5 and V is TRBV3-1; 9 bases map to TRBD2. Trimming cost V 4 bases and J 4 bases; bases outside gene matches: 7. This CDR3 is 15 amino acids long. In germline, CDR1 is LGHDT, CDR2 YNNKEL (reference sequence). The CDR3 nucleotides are TGTGCCAGCAGCCTCGCCGGGACTAGCCGAGAGACCCAGTACTTC. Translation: CASSLAGTSRETQYF.

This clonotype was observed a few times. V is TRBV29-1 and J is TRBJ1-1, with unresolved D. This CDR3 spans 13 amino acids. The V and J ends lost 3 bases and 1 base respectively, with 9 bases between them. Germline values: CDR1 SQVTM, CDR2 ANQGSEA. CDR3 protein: CSVDKAANTEAFF. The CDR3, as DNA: TGCAGCGTTGATAAGGCGGCGAACACTGAAGCTTTCTTT.

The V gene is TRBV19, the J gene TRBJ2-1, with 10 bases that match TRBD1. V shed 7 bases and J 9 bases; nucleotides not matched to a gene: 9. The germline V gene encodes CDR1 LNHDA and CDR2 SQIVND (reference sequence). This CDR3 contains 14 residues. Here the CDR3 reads CASTPRTGGGEQFF. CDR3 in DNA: TGTGCCAGTACTCCTCGGACAGGGGGGGGTGAGCAGTTCTTC. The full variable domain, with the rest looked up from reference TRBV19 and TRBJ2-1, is DGGITQSPKYLFRKEGQNVTLSCEQNLNHDAMYWYRQDPGQGLRLIYYSQIVNDFQKGDIAEGYSVSREKKESFPLTVTSAQKNPTAFYLCASTPRTGGGEQFFGPGTRLTVL.

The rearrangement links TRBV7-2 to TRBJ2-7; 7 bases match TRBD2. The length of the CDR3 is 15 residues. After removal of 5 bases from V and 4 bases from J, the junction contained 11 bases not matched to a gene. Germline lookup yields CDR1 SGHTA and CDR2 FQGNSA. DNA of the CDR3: TGTGCCAGCAGCCCCCACGCGGGAGTCGGTTACGAGCAGTACTTC. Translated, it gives CASSPHAGVGYEQYF.

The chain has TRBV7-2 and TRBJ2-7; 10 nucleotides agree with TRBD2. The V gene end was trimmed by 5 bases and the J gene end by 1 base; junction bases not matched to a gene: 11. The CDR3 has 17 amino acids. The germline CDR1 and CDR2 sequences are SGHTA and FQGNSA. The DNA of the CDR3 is TGTGCCAGCAGCGCCCGGACTAGCGGCACTGATTCCTACGAGCAGTACTTC. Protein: CASSARTSGTDSYEQYF.

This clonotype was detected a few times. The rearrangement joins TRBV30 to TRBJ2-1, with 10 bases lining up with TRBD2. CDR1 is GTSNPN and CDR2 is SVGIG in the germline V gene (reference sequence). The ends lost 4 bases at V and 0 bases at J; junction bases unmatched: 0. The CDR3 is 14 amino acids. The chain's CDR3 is CAWTSGSSYNEQFF. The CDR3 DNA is TGTGCCTGGACTAGCGGGAGCTCCTACAATGAGCAGTTCTTC.

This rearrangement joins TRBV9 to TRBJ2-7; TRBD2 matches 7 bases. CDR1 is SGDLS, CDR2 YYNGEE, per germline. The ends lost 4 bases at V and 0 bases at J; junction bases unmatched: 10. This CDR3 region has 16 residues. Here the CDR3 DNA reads TGTGCCAGCAGCAACCACTTGGCTAGCGGCTCCTACGAGCAGTACTTC. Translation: CASSNHLASGSYEQYF.

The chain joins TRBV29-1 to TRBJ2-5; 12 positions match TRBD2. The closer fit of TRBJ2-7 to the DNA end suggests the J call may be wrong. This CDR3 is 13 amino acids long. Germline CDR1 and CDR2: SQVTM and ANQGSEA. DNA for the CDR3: TGCAGCGCCAGACTAGCGGGAGAAGACGAGCAGTACTTC. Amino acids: CSARLAGEDEQYF.

In nucleotides, the CDR3 is TGTGCCAGCAGTCTTAGCGGGAGTTACTACAATGAGCAGTTCTTC. Translating it yields CASSLSGSYYNEQFF. V usage is TRBV11-3 and J usage is TRBJ2-1; 9 positions match TRBD2. The CDR3 is made up of 15 amino acids. Trimming cost V 6 bases and J 3 bases; bases outside gene matches: 6. The germline V gene has CDR1 SGHNT and CDR2 YENEEA.

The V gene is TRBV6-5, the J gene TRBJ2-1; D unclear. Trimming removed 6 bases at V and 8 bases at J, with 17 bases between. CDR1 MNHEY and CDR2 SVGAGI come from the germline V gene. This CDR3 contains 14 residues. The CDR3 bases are TGTGCCAGCAGACCAGACCGATCGTACGATGAGCAGTTCTTC. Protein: CASRPDRSYDEQFF.

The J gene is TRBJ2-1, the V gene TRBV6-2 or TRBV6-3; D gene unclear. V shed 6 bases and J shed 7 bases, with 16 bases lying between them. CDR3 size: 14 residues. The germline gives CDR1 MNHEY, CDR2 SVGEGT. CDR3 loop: CASSPDLQLNEQFF. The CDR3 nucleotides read TGTGCCAGCAGCCCAGACCTACAGCTAAATGAGCAGTTCTTC.

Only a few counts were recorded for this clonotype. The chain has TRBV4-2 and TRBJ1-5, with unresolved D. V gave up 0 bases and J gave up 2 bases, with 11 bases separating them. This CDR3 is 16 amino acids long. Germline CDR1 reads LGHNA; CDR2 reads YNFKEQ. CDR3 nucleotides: TGTGCCAGCAGCCAAGATGTCCAACGGGGCAATCAGCCCCAGCATTTT. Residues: CASSQDVQRGNQPQHF.

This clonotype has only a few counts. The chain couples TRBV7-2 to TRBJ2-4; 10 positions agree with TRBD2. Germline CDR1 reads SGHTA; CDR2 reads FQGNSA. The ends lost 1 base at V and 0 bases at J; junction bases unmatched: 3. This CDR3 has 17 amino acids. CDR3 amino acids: CASSLGSGGRAKNIQYF. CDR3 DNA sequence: TGTGCCAGCAGCTTAGGTAGCGGGGGGCGAGCCAAAAACATTCAGTACTTC.

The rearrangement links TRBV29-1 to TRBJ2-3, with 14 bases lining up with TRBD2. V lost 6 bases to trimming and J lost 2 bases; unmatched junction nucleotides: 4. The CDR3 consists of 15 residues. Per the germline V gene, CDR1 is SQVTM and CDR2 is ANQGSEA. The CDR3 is CSVLGLAGVTDTQYF. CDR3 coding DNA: TGCAGCGTATTGGGACTAGCGGGGGTCACAGATACGCAGTATTTT.

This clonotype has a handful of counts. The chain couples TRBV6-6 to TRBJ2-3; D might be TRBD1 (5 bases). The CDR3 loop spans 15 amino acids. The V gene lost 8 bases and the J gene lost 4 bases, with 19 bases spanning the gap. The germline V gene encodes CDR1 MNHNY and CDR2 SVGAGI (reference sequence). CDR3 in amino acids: CASAFGQGGADTQYF. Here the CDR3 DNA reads TGTGCCAGCGCTTTTGGGCAGGGTGGGGCAGATACGCAGTATTTT.

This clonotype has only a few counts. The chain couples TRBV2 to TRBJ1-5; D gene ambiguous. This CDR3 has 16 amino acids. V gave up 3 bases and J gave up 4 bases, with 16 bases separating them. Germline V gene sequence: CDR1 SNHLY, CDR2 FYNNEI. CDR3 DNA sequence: TGTGCCAGCAGTGACCGAGGAAGTGCTCTTAATCAGCCCCAGCATTTT. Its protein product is CASSDRGSALNQPQHF.

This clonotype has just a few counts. The chain's CDR3 is CAINRDRGNSPLHF. The CDR3 DNA follows: TGTGCCATCAATAGGGACAGGGGAAATTCACCCCTCCACTTT. The chain carries TRBV10-3 and TRBJ1-6, with 10 positions matching TRBD1. Germline V gene lookup returns CDR1 ENHRY and CDR2 SYGVKD. With 7 bases clipped from V and 7 bases from J, the junction kept 4 bases outside the gene matches. The CDR3 covers 14 residues.

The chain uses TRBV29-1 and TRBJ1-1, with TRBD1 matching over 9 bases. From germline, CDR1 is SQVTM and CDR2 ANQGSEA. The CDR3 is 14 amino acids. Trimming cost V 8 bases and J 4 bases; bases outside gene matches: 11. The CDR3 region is CSISGTGMGTEAFF. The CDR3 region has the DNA TGCAGCATCTCCGGGACAGGGATGGGCACTGAAGCTTTCTTT.

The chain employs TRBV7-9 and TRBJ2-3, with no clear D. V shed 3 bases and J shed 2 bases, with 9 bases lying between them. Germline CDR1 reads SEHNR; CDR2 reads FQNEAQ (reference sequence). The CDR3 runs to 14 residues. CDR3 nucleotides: TGTGCCAGCAGCTTTTCCGTGGCCACAGATACGCAGTATTTT. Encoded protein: CASSFSVATDTQYF.

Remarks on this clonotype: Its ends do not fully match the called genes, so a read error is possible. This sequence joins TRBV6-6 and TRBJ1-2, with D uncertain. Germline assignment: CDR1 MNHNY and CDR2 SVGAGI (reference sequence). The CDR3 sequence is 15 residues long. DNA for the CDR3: TGTGCCAGTACTCTAAGCGGGTTATTCGGGGTCGGCTACACTTTC. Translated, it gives CASTLSGLFGVGYTF.

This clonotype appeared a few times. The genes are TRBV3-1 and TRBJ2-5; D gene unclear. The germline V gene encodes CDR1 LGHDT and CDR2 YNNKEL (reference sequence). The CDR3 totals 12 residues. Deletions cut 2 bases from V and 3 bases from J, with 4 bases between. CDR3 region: CASSQMEETQYF. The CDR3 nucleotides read TGTGCCAGCAGCCAAATGGAAGAGACCCAGTACTTC.

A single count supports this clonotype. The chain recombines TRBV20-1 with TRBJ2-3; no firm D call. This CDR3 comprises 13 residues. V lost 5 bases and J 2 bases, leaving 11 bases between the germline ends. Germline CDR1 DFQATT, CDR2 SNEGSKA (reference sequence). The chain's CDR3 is CSAGRLITDTQYF. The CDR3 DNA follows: TGCAGTGCTGGCAGGCTTATCACAGATACGCAGTATTTT.

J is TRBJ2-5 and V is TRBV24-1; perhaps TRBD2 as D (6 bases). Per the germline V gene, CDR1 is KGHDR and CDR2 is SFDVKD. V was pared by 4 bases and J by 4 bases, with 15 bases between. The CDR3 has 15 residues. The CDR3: CATSEADYATETQYF. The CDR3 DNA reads TGTGCCACCAGTGAAGCGGACTACGCTACAGAGACCCAGTACTTC.

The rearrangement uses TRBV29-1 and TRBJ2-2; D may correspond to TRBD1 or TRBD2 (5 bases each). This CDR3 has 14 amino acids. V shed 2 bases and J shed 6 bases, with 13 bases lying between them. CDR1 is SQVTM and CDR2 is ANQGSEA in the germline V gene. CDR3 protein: CSVEKRGRAGELFF. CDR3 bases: TGCAGCGTTGAAAAGAGGGGAAGGGCCGGGGAGCTGTTTTTT.

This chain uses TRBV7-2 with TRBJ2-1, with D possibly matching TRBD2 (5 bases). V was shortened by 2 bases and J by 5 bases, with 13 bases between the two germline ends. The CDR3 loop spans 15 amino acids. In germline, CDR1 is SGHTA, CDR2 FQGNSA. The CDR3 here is CASSLQSGGNNEQFF. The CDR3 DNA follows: TGTGCCAGCAGCTTACAAAGCGGAGGAAACAATGAGCAGTTCTTC.

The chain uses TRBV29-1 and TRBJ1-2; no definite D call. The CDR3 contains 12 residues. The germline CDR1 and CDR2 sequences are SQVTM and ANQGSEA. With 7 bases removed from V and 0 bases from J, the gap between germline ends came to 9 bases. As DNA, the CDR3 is TGCAGCGCCTACGCTCCTAACTATGGCTACACCTTC. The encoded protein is CSAYAPNYGYTF.